One and the same sample provided the 19 T cell receptor beta chains below, sequenced in a study of radiation and T cells in renal cell carcinoma. As to time point: baseline pretreatment blood. Treatment indicated: 15 Gy SBRT to primary tumor, nephrectomy 4 weeks later. Sequencing used immunoSEQ multiplex PCR; TCRdb keeps in-frame clones, though not all of them. Here the sample spans 95,000 or so clones, 75% to 90% being singletons. The source was blood, collected from a patient whose treatment included radiotherapy and nephrectomy. Receptors originate from a man aged 50 or older with renal cell carcinoma.

V gene TRBV2 combines with J gene TRBJ1-1; D is possibly TRBD1 (5 bases). V lost 3 bases, J lost 5 bases, and 13 bases lay in between. Germline assignment: CDR1 SNHLY and CDR2 FYNNEI. The CDR3 runs 14 residues. CDR3 loop: CASSDQGARTEAFF. The CDR3 DNA reads TGTGCCAGCAGTGATCAGGGCGCTAGGACTGAAGCTTTCTTT.

J is TRBJ1-2 and V is TRBV28; 7 nucleotides agree with TRBD1. J lost 8 bases, V lost 2 bases, and 5 bases had no gene match. The CDR3 contains 13 residues. CDR1 and CDR2 from the germline V gene are MDHEN and SYDVKM. This CDR3 reads CASSLKFRGGYTF. CDR3 DNA sequence: TGTGCCAGCAGTTTAAAATTCAGGGGGGGCTACACCTTC.

This clone was detected once. The V and J genes are TRBV28 and TRBJ1-1; 10 bases are a match to TRBD1. The CDR3 is 19 residues long. Germline V gene lookup returns CDR1 MDHEN and CDR2 SYDVKM. The junction had 17 bases not matched to a gene; V was cut back by 2 bases and J by 5 bases. The DNA for the CDR3 is TGTGCCAGCAGTTTACCCGCCGACAGGGGGCAAGGTCAAGGGACTGAAGCTTTCTTT. Protein: CASSLPADRGQGQGTEAFF. Using reference TRBV28 and TRBJ1-1 for the parts outside the CDR3, the full variable domain is DVKVTQSSRYLVKRTGEKVFLECVQDMDHENMFWYRQDPGLGLRLIYFSYDVKMKEKGDIPEGYSVSREKKERFSLILESASTNQTSMYLCASSLPADRGQGQGTEAFFGQGTRLTVV.

V gene TRBV20-1 combines with J gene TRBJ2-2; no clear D gene. CDR3 length equals 11 residues. The ends were cut back, 1 base at V and 7 bases at J, with 4 bases in the middle. Germline CDR1 is DFQATT and CDR2 is SNEGSKA (reference sequence). CDR3 amino acids: CSARGVGELFF. Written as DNA, the CDR3 is TGCAGTGCTAGAGGGGTCGGGGAGCTGTTTTTT.

This chain joins TRBV7-9 and TRBJ1-4; a possible D gene is TRBD1 (5 bases). Germline loops: CDR1 SEHNR, CDR2 FQNEAQ (reference sequence). V gave up 11 bases and J gave up 3 bases, with 10 bases separating them. The CDR3 spans 12 residues. The CDR3 reads CAVGGANEKLFF. DNA of the CDR3: TGTGCCGTTGGAGGGGCTAATGAAAAACTGTTTTTT.

The chain has TRBV12-1 and TRBJ2-7; the D call in the table, TRBD1, was not verified against the DNA. TRBV12-1 counts as a pseudogene. The CDR3 sequence is 13 residues long. CDR3 in amino acids: CAHRWQGYDEQYF. Written as DNA, the CDR3 is TGTGCCCACCGGTGGCAGGGGTACGACGAGCAGTACTTC.

This clone was recorded only once. The V call is TRBV27, the J call TRBJ2-1; 10 nucleotides match TRBD2. The junction had 11 bases not matched to a gene; V was cut back by 8 bases and J by 1 base. CDR1 and CDR2 from the germline V gene are MNHEY and SMNVEV (reference sequence). The length of the CDR3 is 17 residues. The CDR3 sequence is CASLRSSGSGSYNEQFF. In DNA, the CDR3 is TGTGCCAGCCTTCGTTCTAGCGGGAGCGGTTCCTACAATGAGCAGTTCTTC.

In this sample, this clone turned up once. The rearrangement joins TRBV6-5 to TRBJ2-1; 9 bases agree with TRBD1. The V segment lost 6 bases and the J segment 3 bases; nucleotides outside the gene matches: 3. Germline V gene sequence: CDR1 MNHEY, CDR2 SVGAGI. The CDR3 consists of 14 residues. The CDR3 here is CASSPGQGYNEQFF. The CDR3 DNA follows: TGTGCCAGCAGCCCGGGACAGGGCTACAATGAGCAGTTCTTC.

The chain joins TRBV30 to TRBJ2-1; possibly TRBD1 or TRBD2 for D (6 bases each). Germline-derived CDR1 and CDR2 are GTSNPN and SVGIG (reference sequence). V was shortened by 3 bases and J by 3 bases, with 12 bases between the two germline ends. This CDR3 has 14 amino acids. As DNA, the CDR3 is TGTGCCTGGAGCAAGGGGGGTATCTACAATGAGCAGTTCTTC. It is translated as CAWSKGGIYNEQFF.

This chain links TRBV29-1 with TRBJ2-1; 13 bases fit TRBD2. The CDR3 covers 16 residues. V gave up 4 bases and J gave up 1 base; unmatched junction bases: 4. The V gene's germline CDR1 is SQVTM and CDR2 ANQGSEA. The CDR3 protein is CSVVPTSGGSYNEQFF. DNA for the CDR3: TGCAGCGTTGTTCCGACTAGCGGGGGGTCCTACAATGAGCAGTTCTTC.

The gene calls are TRBV7-9 and TRBJ2-7, with unresolved D. V was pared by 6 bases and J by 1 base, with 7 bases between. CDR1 and CDR2 (germline): SEHNR, FQNEAQ (reference sequence). CDR3 size: 12 residues. CDR3 region: CASRVGSYEQYF. DNA of the CDR3: TGTGCCAGCAGGGTAGGGTCCTACGAGCAGTACTTC. The full variable domain, its missing parts supplied by reference TRBV7-9 and TRBJ2-7, is DTGVSQNPRHKITKRGQNVTFRCDPISEHNRLYWYRQTLGQGPEFLTYFQNEAQLEKSRLLSDRFSAERPKGSFSTLEIQRTEQGDSAMYLCASRVGSYEQYFGPGTRLTVT.

This rearrangement joins TRBV6-5 to TRBJ2-7; D unresolved. The CDR3 has 13 residues. The germline V gene encodes CDR1 MNHEY and CDR2 SVGAGI. V was trimmed by 6 bases and J by 4 bases, leaving 13 bases between them. This CDR3 is CASRAPEVYEQYF. In DNA form, the CDR3 reads TGTGCCAGCAGGGCCCCCGAGGTTTACGAGCAGTACTTC.

This sequence joins TRBV7-8 and TRBJ2-2, with TRBD2 as a possible D gene (5 bases). Trimming left V 5 bases short and J 3 bases short, with 16 bases between. The germline CDR1 and CDR2 sequences are SGHVS and FQNEAQ. This CDR3 has 16 amino acids. The CDR3 loop reads CASSPWTARHTGELFF. The CDR3 nucleotides are TGTGCCAGCAGCCCATGGACTGCAAGACACACCGGGGAGCTGTTTTTT.

The chain has TRBV27 and TRBJ1-1, with D perhaps matching TRBD1 (5 bases). Per germline, CDR1 MNHEY and CDR2 SMNVEV (reference sequence). Trimming removed 3 bases from V and 2 bases from J, with 13 bases in between. This CDR3 spans 15 amino acids. The CDR3 reads CASSFEGRSNTEAFF. CDR3 in DNA: TGTGCCAGCAGTTTTGAGGGACGGAGTAACACTGAAGCTTTCTTT.

The J gene is TRBJ2-5, the V gene TRBV7-8; D is undetermined. TRBJ2-7 matches the DNA end more closely, so the J call is doubtful. Germline-derived CDR1 and CDR2 are SGHVS and FQNEAQ. The CDR3 spans 12 residues. DNA of the CDR3: TGTGCCAGCAGCTTAGGGTCCTACGAGCAGTACTTC. Residues: CASSLGSYEQYF.

In nucleotides, the CDR3 is TGTGCCAGCAGTTCTACAGGGTCTGGCTACACCTTC. Protein product: CASSSTGSGYTF. The V and J genes are TRBV27 and TRBJ1-2; TRBD1 is a possible D gene (6 bases). The CDR3 sequence is 12 residues long. V lost 4 bases and J 7 bases, leaving 10 bases between the germline ends. CDR1 is MNHEY and CDR2 is SMNVEV in the germline V gene (reference sequence).

The rearrangement links TRBV10-3 to TRBJ1-2; possibly TRBD1 for D (6 bases). This CDR3 comprises 12 residues. Germline V gene lookup returns CDR1 ENHRY and CDR2 SYGVKD. V was pared by 8 bases and J by 1 base, with 8 bases between. The CDR3 nucleotides read TGTGCCATCCGGGACATTAACTATGGCTACACCTTC. Protein sequence: CAIRDINYGYTF.

The chain uses TRBV7-2 and TRBJ1-2; D perhaps matches TRBD1 (6 bases). V was cut by 3 bases and J by 2 bases, with 22 bases left in between. Germline V gene data show CDR1 as SGHTA and CDR2 as FQGNSA. This CDR3 comprises 18 residues. The CDR3 DNA sequence: TGTGCCAGCAGCTTGAGTATCGGACAGCGATTTATAAACTATGGCTACACCTTC. Its translation: CASSLSIGQRFINYGYTF.

This chain connects TRBV6-5 to TRBJ1-6, with 10 nucleotides matching TRBD1. The CDR3 extends over 16 amino acids. The J segment lost 10 bases and the V segment lost 2 bases, leaving 8 bases of the junction unmatched. Per the germline V gene, CDR1 is MNHEY and CDR2 is SVGAGI. The CDR3 DNA sequence: TGTGCCAGCAGTTACAGAACCGGGACAGGGGAATCACCCCTCCACTTT. Its protein product is CASSYRTGTGESPLHF.